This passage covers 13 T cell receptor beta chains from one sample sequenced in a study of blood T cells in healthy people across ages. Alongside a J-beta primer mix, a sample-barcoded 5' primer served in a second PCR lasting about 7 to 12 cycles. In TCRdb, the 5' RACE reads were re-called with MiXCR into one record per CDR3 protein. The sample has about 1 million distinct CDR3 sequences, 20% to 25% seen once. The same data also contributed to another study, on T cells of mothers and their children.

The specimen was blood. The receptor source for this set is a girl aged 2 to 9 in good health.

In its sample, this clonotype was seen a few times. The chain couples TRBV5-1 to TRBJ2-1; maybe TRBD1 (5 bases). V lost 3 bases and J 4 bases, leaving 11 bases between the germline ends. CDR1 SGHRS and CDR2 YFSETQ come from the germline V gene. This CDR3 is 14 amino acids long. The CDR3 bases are TGCGCCAGCAGCTCAGTCCCAGGGTACAATGAGCAGTTCTTC. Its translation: CASSSVPGYNEQFF.

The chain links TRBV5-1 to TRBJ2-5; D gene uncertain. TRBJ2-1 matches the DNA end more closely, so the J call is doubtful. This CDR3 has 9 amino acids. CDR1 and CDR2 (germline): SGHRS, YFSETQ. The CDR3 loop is CASGYEQFF. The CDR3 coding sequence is TGCGCCAGCGGGTATGAGCAGTTCTTC.

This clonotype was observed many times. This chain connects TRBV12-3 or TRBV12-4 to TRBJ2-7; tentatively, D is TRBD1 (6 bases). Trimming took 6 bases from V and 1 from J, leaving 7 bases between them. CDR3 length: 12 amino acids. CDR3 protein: CASRDRSYEQYF. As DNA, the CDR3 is TGTGCCAGCAGAGACAGGTCCTACGAGCAGTACTTC.

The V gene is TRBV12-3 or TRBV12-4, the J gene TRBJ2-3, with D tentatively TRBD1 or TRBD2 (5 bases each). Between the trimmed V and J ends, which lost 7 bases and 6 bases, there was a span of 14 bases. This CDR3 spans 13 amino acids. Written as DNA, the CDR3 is TGTGCCAGCACGCCCGGGGCAGAGGATACGCAGTATTTT. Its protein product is CASTPGAEDTQYF.

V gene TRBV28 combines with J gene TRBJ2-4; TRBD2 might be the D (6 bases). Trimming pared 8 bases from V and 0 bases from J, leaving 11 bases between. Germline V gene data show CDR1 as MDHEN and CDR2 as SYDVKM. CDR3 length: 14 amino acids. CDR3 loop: CASEGTLAKNIQYF. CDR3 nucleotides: TGTGCCAGCGAGGGGACTCTAGCCAAAAACATTCAGTACTTC.

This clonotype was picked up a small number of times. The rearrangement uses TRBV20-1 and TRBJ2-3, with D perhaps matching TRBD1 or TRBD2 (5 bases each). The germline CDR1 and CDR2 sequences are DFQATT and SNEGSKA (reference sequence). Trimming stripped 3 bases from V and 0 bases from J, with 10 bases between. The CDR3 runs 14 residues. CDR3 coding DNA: TGCAGTGCTAGTCGGGACCTGAGCACAGATACGCAGTATTTT. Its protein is CSASRDLSTDTQYF.

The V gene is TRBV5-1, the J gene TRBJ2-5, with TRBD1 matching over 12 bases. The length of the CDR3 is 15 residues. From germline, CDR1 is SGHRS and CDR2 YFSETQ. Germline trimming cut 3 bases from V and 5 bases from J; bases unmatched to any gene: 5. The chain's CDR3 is CASSYFGTGGETQYF. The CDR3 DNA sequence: TGCGCCAGCAGCTACTTCGGGACAGGGGGCGAGACCCAGTACTTC. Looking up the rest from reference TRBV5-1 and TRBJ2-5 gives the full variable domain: KAGVTQTPRYLIKTRGQQVTLSCSPISGHRSVSWYQQTPGQGLQFLFEYFSETQRNKGNFPGRFSGRQFSNSRSEMNVSTLELGDSALYLCASSYFGTGGETQYFGPGTRLLVL.

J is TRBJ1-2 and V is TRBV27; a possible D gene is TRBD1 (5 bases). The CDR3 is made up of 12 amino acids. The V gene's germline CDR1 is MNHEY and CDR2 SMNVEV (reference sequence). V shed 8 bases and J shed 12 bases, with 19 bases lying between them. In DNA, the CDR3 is TGTGCCAGCGGCCGGGACCTAGGATACCACACCTTC. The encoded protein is CASGRDLGYHTF.

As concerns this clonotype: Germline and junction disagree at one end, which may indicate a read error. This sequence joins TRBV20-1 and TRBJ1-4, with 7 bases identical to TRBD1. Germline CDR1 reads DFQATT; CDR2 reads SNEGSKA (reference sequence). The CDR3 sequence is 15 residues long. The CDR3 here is CSARGGTATSEKLFF. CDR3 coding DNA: TGCAGTGCAAGGGGGGGGACAGCAACTAGTGAAAAACTGTTTTTT.

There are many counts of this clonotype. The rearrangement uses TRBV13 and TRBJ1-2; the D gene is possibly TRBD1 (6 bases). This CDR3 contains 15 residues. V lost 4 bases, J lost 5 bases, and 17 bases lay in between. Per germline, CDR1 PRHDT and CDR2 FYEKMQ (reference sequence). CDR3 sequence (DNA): TGTGCCAGCAGCTCCTCCAGGGGCTGGCTATATGGCTACACCTTC. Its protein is CASSSSRGWLYGYTF.

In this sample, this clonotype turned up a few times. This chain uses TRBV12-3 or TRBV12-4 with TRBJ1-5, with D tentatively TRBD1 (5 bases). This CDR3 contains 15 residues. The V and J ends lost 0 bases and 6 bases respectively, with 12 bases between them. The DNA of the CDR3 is TGTGCCAGCAGTTTAGCGCCGGACACCGGTCAGCCCCAGCATTTT. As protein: CASSLAPDTGQPQHF.

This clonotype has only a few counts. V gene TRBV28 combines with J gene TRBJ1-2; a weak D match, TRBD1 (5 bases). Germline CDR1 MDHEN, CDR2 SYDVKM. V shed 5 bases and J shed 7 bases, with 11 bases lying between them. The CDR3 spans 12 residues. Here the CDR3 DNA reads TGTGCCAGCAGTCCCCAGGGTTTTGGCTACACCTTC. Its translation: CASSPQGFGYTF.

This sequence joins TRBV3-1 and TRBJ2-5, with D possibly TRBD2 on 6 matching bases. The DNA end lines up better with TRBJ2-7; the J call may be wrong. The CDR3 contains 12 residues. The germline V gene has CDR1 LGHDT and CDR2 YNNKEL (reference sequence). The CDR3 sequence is CASGTGRGEQYF. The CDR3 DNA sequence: TGTGCCAGCGGGACTGGTCGGGGCGAGCAGTACTTC.